The 14 T cell receptor beta chains reported below all come from one sample, sequenced in a study of T cell responses to AZD1222 COVID-19 vaccine. The method was immunoSEQ multiplex PCR; TCRdb's version includes in-frame clones alone and lacks a portion of them. The sample gives roughly 71,000 clones, 85% of which show up once; around 20% is in the top ten. The sequencing used peripheral blood, collected on day 0 of AZD1222 vaccination. The receptors stem from an adult in good health.

The rearrangement links TRBV2 to TRBJ2-1; D possibly matches TRBD1 or TRBD2 (7 bases each). V lost 3 bases, J lost 4 bases, and 13 bases lay in between. Germline assignment: CDR1 SNHLY and CDR2 FYNNEI. This CDR3 contains 15 residues. Here the CDR3 reads CASSEQGGTYNEQFF. The DNA for the CDR3 is TGTGCCAGCAGTGAGCAGGGGGGGACTTACAATGAGCAGTTCTTC. Full variable domain (outside the CDR3, taken from reference TRBV2 and TRBJ2-1): EPEVTQTPSHQVTQMGQEVILRCVPISNHLYFYWYRQILGQKVEFLVSFYNNEISEKSEIFDDQFSVERPDGSNFTLKIRSTKLEDSAMYFCASSEQGGTYNEQFFGPGTRLTVL.

This chain uses TRBV11-3 with TRBJ2-5; TRBD1 is a possible D gene (6 bases). V lost 0 bases and J 5 bases, leaving 13 bases between the germline ends. The germline V gene has CDR1 SGHNT and CDR2 YENEEA. This CDR3 spans 15 amino acids. The CDR3 reads CASSLEWGRGETQYF. For the CDR3, the DNA is TGTGCCAGCAGCTTAGAATGGGGGCGCGGGGAGACCCAGTACTTC.

This clone has more than one count but fewer than ten. Within the sample, other DNA sequences also encode this same CDR3. The J gene is TRBJ2-1, the V gene TRBV29-1; D perhaps matches TRBD2 (6 bases). Looked up from germline, CDR1 is SQVTM and CDR2 is ANQGSEA. Trimming shortened V by 5 bases and J by 7 bases, and 12 bases separated the two germline ends. The CDR3 is made up of 12 amino acids. CDR3 bases: TGCAGCGTTACCGATGGGGGGAATGAGCAGTTCTTC. Translating it yields CSVTDGGNEQFF.

The table lists this clone with a count of one. The rearrangement uses TRBV6-1 and TRBJ1-1, with no clear D. The CDR3 runs 11 residues. The germline V and J ends were trimmed by 6 bases and 1 base, with 3 bases remaining between them. The germline V gene has CDR1 MNHNS and CDR2 SASEGT. In DNA form, the CDR3 reads TGTGCCAGCAGCGGGAACACTGAAGCTTTCTTT. It specifies CASSGNTEAFF.

V usage is TRBV12-3 or TRBV12-4 and J usage is TRBJ2-1; D remains ambiguous. The V and J ends lost 6 bases and 6 bases respectively, with 12 bases between them. This CDR3 region has 13 residues. For the CDR3, the DNA is TGTGCCAGCAGCCCTCCGGACCCCAATGAGCAGTTCTTC. It codes for CASSPPDPNEQFF.

The J gene is TRBJ2-3, the V gene TRBV1. TRBV1 is classified as a pseudogene. This CDR3 region has 13 residues. Here the CDR3 DNA reads TGCACCAGCGGGGGTTGGTACACAGATACGCAGTATTTT. Its protein is CTSGGWYTDTQYF.

The rearrangement links TRBV19 to TRBJ1-6, with D uncertain. V lost 5 bases to trimming and J lost 7 bases, with 9 bases between them. The CDR3 covers 13 residues. Germline loops: CDR1 LNHDA, CDR2 SQIVND (reference sequence). The CDR3: CASSSLRNSPLHF. CDR3 coding DNA: TGTGCCAGTAGTTCGTTGAGGAATTCACCCCTCCACTTT.

The chain links TRBV19 to TRBJ2-1; 7 bases align to TRBD2. Germline V gives CDR1 LNHDA, CDR2 SQIVND (reference sequence). The V segment lost 6 bases and the J segment 4 bases; nucleotides outside the gene matches: 9. The CDR3 is 15 residues long. The CDR3 sequence: CASRNSGAGYNEQFF. The CDR3 nucleotides are TGTGCCAGTAGGAATAGCGGAGCGGGGTACAATGAGCAGTTCTTC.

This clone was detected only once. This chain links TRBV27 with TRBJ2-7, with TRBD1 matching over 7 bases. The CDR3 contains 15 residues. Unmatched junction bases numbered 7, after V lost 2 bases and J lost 3 bases. Germline values: CDR1 MNHEY, CDR2 SMNVEV (reference sequence). The CDR3 DNA follows: TGTGCCAGCAGTTTACTCGGGACAGCAGGCTACGAGCAGTACTTC. Translating gives CASSLLGTAGYEQYF.

J is TRBJ2-7 and V is TRBV18, with 7 bases lining up with TRBD1. Germline assignment: CDR1 KGHSH and CDR2 LQKENI. This CDR3 region has 14 residues. After removal of 1 base from V and 1 base from J, the junction contained 1 base not matched to a gene. The CDR3 DNA follows: TGTGCCAGCTCACCACTCAGGGGGTCCTACGAGCAGTACTTC. Protein sequence: CASSPLRGSYEQYF. Full variable domain (remainder filled in from reference TRBV18 and TRBJ2-7): NAGVMQNPRHLVRRRGQEARLRCSPMKGHSHVYWYRQLPEEGLKFMVYLQKENIIDESGMPKERFSAEFPKEGPSILRIQQVVRGDSAAYFCASSPLRGSYEQYFGPGTRLTVT.

The J gene is TRBJ1-2, the V gene TRBV29-1, with a possible D match to TRBD1 (5 bases). With 5 bases removed from V and 2 bases from J, the gap between germline ends came to 27 bases. Germline CDR1 SQVTM, CDR2 ANQGSEA. The CDR3 sequence is 18 residues long. CDR3 sequence (DNA): TGCAGCGTTCTCAGGGAGGGGTGGACCGGGCCGGTGAACTATGGCTACACCTTC. Its protein product is CSVLREGWTGPVNYGYTF.

V usage is TRBV7-6 and J usage is TRBJ1-3; D might be TRBD1 (6 bases). The CDR3 runs 16 residues. CDR1 is SGHVS, CDR2 FNYEAQ, per germline. V lost 5 bases, J lost 4 bases, and 18 bases lay in between. The CDR3, as DNA: TGTGCCAGCAGCGGGTTCGGCAGGGGAGCAGGAAACACCATATATTTT. Encoded protein: CASSGFGRGAGNTIYF.

CDR3 nucleotides: TGCGCCAGCAGTGGAGGACAGGCCTACGAGCAGTACTTC. Its protein is CASSGGQAYEQYF. The rearrangement joins TRBV10-2 to TRBJ2-7; 7 bases line up with TRBD1. Germline V gene sequence: CDR1 WSHSY, CDR2 SAAADI. This CDR3 has 13 amino acids. The ends lost 4 bases at V and 2 bases at J; junction bases unmatched: 2.

The table lists this clone with a few counts. V and J are TRBV29-1 and TRBJ2-3, with D possibly being TRBD2 (5 bases). V lost 4 bases, J lost 3 bases, and 14 bases lay in between. Germline CDR1 SQVTM, CDR2 ANQGSEA. The CDR3 contains 14 residues. CDR3 sequence: CSVGGSVRTDTQYF. In nucleotides, the CDR3 is TGCAGCGTTGGGGGTAGCGTTAGAACAGATACGCAGTATTTT.